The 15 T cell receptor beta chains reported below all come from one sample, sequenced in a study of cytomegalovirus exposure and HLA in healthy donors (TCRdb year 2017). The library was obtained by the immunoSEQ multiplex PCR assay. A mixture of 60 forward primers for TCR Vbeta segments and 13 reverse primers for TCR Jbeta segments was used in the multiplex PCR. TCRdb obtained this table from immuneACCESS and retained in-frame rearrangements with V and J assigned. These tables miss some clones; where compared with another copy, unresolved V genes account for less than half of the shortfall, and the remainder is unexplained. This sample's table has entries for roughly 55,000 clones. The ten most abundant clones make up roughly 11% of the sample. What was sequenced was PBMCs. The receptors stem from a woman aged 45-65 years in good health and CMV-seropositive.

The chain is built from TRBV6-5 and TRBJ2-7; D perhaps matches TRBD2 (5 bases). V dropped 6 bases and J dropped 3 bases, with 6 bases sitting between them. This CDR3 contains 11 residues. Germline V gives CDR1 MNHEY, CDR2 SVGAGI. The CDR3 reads CASRRVYEQYF. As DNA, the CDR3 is TGTGCCAGCAGGAGGGTCTACGAGCAGTACTTC.

CDR3 sequence (DNA): TGTGCCAGCAGTGAACATCCCGACAGAGACTCTGGAAACACCATATATTTT. It is translated as CASSEHPDRDSGNTIYF. This chain uses TRBV6-1 with TRBJ1-3, with D maybe TRBD1 (5 bases). The ends were cut back, 2 bases at V and 0 bases at J, with 14 bases in the middle. The CDR3 consists of 17 residues. Germline V gene lookup returns CDR1 MNHNS and CDR2 SASEGT.

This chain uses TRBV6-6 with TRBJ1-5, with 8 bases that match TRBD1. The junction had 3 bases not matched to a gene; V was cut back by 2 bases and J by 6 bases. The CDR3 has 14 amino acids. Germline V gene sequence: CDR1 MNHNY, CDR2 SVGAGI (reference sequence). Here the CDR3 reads CASSYRTGIQPQHF. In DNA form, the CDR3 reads TGTGCCAGCAGTTACCGGACAGGGATTCAGCCCCAGCATTTT.

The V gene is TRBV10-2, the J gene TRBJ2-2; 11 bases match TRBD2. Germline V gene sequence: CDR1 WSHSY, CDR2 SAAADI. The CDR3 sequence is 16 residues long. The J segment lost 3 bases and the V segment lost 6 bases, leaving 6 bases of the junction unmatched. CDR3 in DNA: TGCGCCAGCAGCGATAGACTAGCGGGGTACACCGGGGAGCTGTTTTTT. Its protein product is CASSDRLAGYTGELFF.

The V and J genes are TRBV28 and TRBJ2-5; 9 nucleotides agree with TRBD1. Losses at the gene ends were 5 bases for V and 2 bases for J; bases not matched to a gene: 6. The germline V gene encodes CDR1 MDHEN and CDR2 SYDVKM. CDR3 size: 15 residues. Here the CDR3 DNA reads TGTGCCAGCAGTGGATCAGGGACAGGGCAAGAGACCCAGTACTTC. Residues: CASSGSGTGQETQYF.

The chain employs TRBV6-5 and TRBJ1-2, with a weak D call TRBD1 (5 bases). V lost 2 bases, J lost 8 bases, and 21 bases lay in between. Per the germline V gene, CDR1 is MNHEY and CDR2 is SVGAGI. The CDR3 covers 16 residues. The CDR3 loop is CASSYKVRQPRNGYTF. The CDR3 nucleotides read TGTGCCAGCAGTTACAAGGTTCGACAGCCTCGAAACGGCTACACCTTC.

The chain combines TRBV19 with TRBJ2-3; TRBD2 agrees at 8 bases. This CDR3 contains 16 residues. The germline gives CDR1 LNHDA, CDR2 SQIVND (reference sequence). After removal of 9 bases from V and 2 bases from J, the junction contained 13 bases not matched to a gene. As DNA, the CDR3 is TGTGCCAGCCGCCGGGGGGGCGCCCCCCTCACAGATACGCAGTATTTT. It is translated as CASRRGGAPLTDTQYF. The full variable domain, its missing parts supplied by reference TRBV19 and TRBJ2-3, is DGGITQSPKYLFRKEGQNVTLSCEQNLNHDAMYWYRQDPGQGLRLIYYSQIVNDFQKGDIAEGYSVSREKKESFPLTVTSAQKNPTAFYLCASRRGGAPLTDTQYFGPGTRLTVL.

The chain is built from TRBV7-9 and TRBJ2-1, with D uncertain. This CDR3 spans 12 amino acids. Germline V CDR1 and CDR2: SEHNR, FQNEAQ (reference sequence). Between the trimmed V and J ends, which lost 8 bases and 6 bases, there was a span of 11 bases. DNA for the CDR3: TGTGCCAGCTCACATCCTAGCAATGAGCAGTTCTTC. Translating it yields CASSHPSNEQFF.

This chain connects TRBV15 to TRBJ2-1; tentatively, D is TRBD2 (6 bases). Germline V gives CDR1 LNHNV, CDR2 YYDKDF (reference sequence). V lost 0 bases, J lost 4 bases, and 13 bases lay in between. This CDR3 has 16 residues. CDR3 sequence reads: CATSRDLLAKYNEQFF. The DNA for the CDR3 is TGTGCCACCAGCAGAGATCTGCTAGCGAAATACAATGAGCAGTTCTTC. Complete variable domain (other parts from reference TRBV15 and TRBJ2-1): DAMVIQNPRYQVTQFGKPVTLSCSQTLNHNVMYWYQQKSSQAPKLLFHYYDKDFNNEADTPDNFQSRRPNTSFCFLDIRSPGLGDTAMYLCATSRDLLAKYNEQFFGPGTRLTVL.

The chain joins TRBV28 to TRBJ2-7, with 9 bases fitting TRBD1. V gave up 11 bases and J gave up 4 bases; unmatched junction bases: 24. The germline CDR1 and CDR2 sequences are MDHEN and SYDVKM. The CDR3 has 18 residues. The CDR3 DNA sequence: TGTGCCCCCAGCTTATGGGGGACAGGGAAAGGGCTAGGGTACGAGCAGTACTTC. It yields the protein CAPSLWGTGKGLGYEQYF.

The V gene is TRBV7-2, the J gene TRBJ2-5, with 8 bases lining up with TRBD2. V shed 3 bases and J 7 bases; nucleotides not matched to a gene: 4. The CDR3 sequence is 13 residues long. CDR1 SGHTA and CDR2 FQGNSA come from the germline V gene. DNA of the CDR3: TGTGCCAGCAGCTTGAGCGGGGGCGGGACCCAGTACTTC. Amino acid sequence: CASSLSGGGTQYF. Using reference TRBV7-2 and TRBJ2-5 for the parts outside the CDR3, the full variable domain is GAGVSQSPSNKVTEKGKDVELRCDPISGHTALYWYRQSLGQGLEFLIYFQGNSAPDKSGLPSDRFSAERTGGSVSTLTIQRTQQEDSAVYLCASSLSGGGTQYFGPGTRLLVL.

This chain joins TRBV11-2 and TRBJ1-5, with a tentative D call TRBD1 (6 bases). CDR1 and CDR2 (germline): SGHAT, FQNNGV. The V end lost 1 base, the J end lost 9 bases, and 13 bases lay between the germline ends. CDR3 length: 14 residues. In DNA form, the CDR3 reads TGTGCCAGCAGCTTAGGACAGGACAGAACGCCCCAGCATTTT. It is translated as CASSLGQDRTPQHF.

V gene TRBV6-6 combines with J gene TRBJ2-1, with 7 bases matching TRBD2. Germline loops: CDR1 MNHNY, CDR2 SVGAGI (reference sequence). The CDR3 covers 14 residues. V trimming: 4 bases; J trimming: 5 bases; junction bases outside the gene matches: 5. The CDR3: CASSSRTSDNEQFF. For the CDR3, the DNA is TGTGCCAGCAGTTCCCGGACTAGTGACAATGAGCAGTTCTTC.

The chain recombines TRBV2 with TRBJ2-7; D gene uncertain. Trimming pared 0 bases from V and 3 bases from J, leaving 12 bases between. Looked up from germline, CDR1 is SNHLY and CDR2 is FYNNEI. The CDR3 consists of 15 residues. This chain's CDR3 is CASSEARNYRYEQYF. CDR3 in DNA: TGTGCCAGCAGTGAAGCGCGGAACTACCGCTACGAGCAGTACTTC.

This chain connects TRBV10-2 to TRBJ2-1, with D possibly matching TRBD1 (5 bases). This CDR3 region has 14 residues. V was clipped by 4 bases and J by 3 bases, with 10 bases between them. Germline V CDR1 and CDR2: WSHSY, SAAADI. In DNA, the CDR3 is TGCGCCAGCAGTGCAGGGAACCTCTACAATGAGCAGTTCTTC. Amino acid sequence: CASSAGNLYNEQFF.